The present T cell receptor (beta chain) was sequenced within a study of T cells in Graves' hyperthyroidism and ophthalmopathy. The germline V and J ends were trimmed by 9 bases and 5 bases, with 20 bases remaining between them. In germline, CDR1 is SNHLY, CDR2 FYNNEI. The CDR3 length is 14 residues. What was amplified from RNA transcripts were TCR beta CDR3 regions. HTBI primers were employed in a first-round RT-PCR of the TCR CDR3. TCRdb called the multiplex PCR reads again in MiXCR, with one record for every CDR3 protein. This sample has 600,000 to 900,000 distinct CDR3 sequences, with about a sixth found just once.

The origin of this receptor is a young man with Graves' hyperthyroidism. The sequencing sample was made of blood. The chain recombines TRBV2 with TRBJ2-7, with D perhaps matching TRBD2 (7 bases). CDR3 region: CASLWGGGRNEQYF. The CDR3 DNA reads as TGTGCCAGTCTCTGGGGAGGGGGTCGGAACGAGCAGTACTTC.